This TCR beta chain was identified during a study of somatic mutations in cytotoxic T cells in rheumatoid arthritis (dated by TCRdb to the late 2010s). Some background on the complete study: Peripheral blood (approximately 32 ml EDTA) was collected from patients immediately after diagnosis and before any treatment began. TCRB deep sequencing covered roughly 60 patients with rheumatoid arthritis along with approximately 20 healthy controls. Patients and controls did not essentially differ in median age, which was nearly identical between the groups. In newly diagnosed rheumatoid arthritis without treatment, the study examined if expanded CD8+ T-cell clones harbor somatic mutations, relying on TCRB deep sequencing to characterize clonality. A FACSAria II or Sony SH800 was used to flow-sort some V beta antibody-stained T-cell populations at nearly 100% purity, and TCRB sequencing was also done on sorted V beta1+ cells.

As concerns this clone: No antigen is known for it. Base qualities are not recorded, but no much larger clone differs from it by a single base.

General study outcomes and caveats: It was unknown which antigens the expanded CD8+ clones targeted, and their absence from virus-specific databases did not exclude viral specificity. The slight underrepresentation of TRBV07 in patients was not corrected for multiple comparisons. The largest CD8+ clone made up more than 20% of CD8+ cells in about an eighth of the 65 patients, and blood and synovial fluid shared several identical CD8+ TCRB sequences. CD8+ T-cell clonality did not differ significantly between rheumatoid arthritis patients and age-matched healthy controls. Healthy controls showed no age-related increase in CD8+ clonality, whereas patients did (Spearman r=0.49).

Genomic DNA underwent TCRB CDR3 sequencing using the immunoSEQ assay. The paper's data handling went like this. Patient CD8+ clones larger than 1% were compared against published virus-specific TCRB sequences, and only a few matched. Nothing other than productive TCRB rearrangements was included in the analyses. A clone was defined by a unique TCRB CDR3 sequence, and clonality was computed as a productive clonality index based on Shannon entropy. To calculate repertoire overlap between two samples, the template counts of each clone were considered relative to each sample's total templates. V-gene usage measured by flow cytometry correlated with TCRB sequencing V-gene usage, with a Spearman r of less than 0.65. The immuneACCESS repertoire file appears here via TCRdb, limited to in-frame rearrangements. These files lack a portion of the clones; in checked studies, under half of the deficit traces to unresolved V genes, and the cause of the others is not known. V and J calls and clone size are as listed in that table; D and trimming were resolved from the DNA. The sample includes 25,000 to 35,000 clones, with 80% to 85% observed a single time. Jointly, the top ten make up under 9% of the sample.

Positive magnetic bead selection on an AutoMACS was used to isolate CD4+ and CD8+ cells, with flow cytometry used to check purity. A TCR V beta antibody panel was used in flow cytometry to screen first for clonal expansions, which were then characterized by TCRB deep sequencing of sorted CD8+ fractions. Isolation of peripheral blood mononuclear cells was done through Ficoll-Paque PLUS density gradient separation. DNA was extracted from CD4-enriched, CD8-enriched or PBMC samples with Nucleospin Tissue or Tissue XS kits and quantified with a Qubit 2.0 fluorometer. Taken from the germline V gene, the CDR1 and CDR2 loops are MGHRA and YSYEKL. The V end gives up 4 bases and the J end 0 bases, leaving 9 bases in the junction not matched to a gene. The CDR3 has 16 amino acids, counting the end cysteine and phenylalanine. Only the CDR3 part of the read is kept: 48 bases, read in frame from the first base.

Material for sequencing was CD8+ T cells sorted from blood. The receptor chain draws on TRBV4-1 and TRBJ2-7, and 7 bases in between align with TRBD2. This receptor was identified in an adult with rheumatoid arthritis. The CDR3 in this case is CASSRPLGGGSYEQYF. The DNA sequence is as follows: TGCGCCAGCAGCCGCCCTCTGGGCGGGGGCTCCTACGAGCAGTACTTC.